This T cell receptor (beta chain) comes out of a study of cytomegalovirus exposure and HLA in healthy donors. The germline CDR1 and CDR2 sequences are SGHVS and FQNEAQ. This CDR3 spans 12 amino acids. Trimming cost V 3 bases and J 6 bases, with 9 bases left between them. Whole-study results and caveats: It was likely that a cluster of highly shared sequence variants was a sequencing artifact.

A note on this clone: The antigen remains undetermined. This may arise from a read error, as a much more abundant clone is one base away.

The PCR employed 60 Vbeta primers together with 13 Jbeta primers. Measured with immunoSEQ multiplex PCR; TCRdb has only the in-frame clones, and not every one. The table records 100,000 to 150,000 clones, over 50% of them present only once. Sequencing was done on a sample of PBMCs. The V call is TRBV7-8, the J call TRBJ2-7; D may be TRBD1 (5 bases). This clonotype was sampled from a woman between 40 and 50 years old in good health and CMV-seropositive. The CDR3 DNA is TGTGCCAGCAGCTTCCAGGGATCCGAGCAGTACTTC. Its translation is CASSFQGSEQYF.